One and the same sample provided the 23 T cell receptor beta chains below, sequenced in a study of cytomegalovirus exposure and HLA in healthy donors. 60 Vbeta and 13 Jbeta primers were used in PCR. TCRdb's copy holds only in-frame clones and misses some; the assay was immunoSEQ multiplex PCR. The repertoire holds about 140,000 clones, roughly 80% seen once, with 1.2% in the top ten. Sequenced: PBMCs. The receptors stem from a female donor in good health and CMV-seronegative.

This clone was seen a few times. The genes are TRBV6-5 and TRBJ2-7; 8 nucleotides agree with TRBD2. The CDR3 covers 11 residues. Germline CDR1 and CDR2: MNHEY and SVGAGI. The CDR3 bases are TGTGCGTCGGGAGGGGGCTACGAGCAGTACTTC. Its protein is CASGGGYEQYF.

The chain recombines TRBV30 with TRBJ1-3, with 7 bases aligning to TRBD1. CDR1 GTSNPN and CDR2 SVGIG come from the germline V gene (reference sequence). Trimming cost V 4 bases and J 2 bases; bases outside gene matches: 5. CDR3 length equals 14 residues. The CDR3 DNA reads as TGTGCCTGGACGAACAGGGGACCTGGAAACACCATATATTTT. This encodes CAWTNRGPGNTIYF.

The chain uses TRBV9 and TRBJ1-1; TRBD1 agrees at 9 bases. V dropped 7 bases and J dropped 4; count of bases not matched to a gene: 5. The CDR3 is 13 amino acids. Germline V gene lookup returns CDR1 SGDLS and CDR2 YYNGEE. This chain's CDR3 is CASGDRESTEAFF. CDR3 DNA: TGTGCCAGCGGGGACAGGGAGAGCACTGAAGCTTTCTTT.

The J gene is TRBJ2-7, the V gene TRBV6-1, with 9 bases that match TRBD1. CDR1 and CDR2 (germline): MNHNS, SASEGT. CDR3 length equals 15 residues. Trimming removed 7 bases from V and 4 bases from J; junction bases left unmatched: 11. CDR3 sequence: CASKTGGDPPYEQYF. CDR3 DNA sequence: TGTGCCAGCAAAACAGGGGGCGATCCCCCTTACGAGCAGTACTTC.

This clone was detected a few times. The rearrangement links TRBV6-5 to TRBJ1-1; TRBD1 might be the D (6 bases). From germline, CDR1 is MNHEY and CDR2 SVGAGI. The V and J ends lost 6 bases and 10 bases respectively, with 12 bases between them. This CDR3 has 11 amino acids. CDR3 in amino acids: CASRLRGAAFF. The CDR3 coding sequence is TGTGCCAGCAGACTACGGGGGGCAGCTTTCTTT.

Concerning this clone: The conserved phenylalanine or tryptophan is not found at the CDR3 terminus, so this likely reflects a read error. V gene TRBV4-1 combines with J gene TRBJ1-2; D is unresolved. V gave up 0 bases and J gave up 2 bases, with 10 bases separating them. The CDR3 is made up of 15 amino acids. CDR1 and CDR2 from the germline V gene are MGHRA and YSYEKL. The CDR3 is CASSQESGINYGYTV. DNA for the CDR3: TGCGCCAGCAGCCAAGAATCCGGGATCAACTATGGCTACACCGTC.

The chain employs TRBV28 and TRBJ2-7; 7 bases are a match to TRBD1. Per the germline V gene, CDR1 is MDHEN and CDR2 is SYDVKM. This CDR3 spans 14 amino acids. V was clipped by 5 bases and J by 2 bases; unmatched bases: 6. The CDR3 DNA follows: TGTGCCAGCAGTCCCAGACAGGGCCCCTACGAGCAGTACTTC. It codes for CASSPRQGPYEQYF.

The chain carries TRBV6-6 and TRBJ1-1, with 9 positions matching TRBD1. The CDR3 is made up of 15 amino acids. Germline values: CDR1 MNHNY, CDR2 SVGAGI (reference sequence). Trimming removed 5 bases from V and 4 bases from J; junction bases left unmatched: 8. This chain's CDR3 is CASSVSGTGLTEAFF. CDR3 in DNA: TGTGCCAGCAGTGTATCCGGGACAGGGCTCACTGAAGCTTTCTTT.

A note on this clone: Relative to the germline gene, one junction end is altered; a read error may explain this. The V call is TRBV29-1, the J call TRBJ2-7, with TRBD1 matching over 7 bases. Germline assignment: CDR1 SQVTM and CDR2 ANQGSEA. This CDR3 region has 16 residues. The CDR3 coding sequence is TGCAGCGTCGAAGGGGGCTTAACCTGGCCTCCCTACGAGCAGTACTTC. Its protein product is CSVEGGLTWPPYEQYF.

The CDR3 region has the DNA TGTGCCAGACGACAGGGAACCGGGGAGCTGTTTTTT. It encodes CARRQGTGELFF. The V call is TRBV2, the J call TRBJ2-2; 7 nucleotides match TRBD1. Germline CDR1 reads SNHLY; CDR2 reads FYNNEI. With 9 bases clipped from V and 5 bases from J, the junction kept 3 bases outside the gene matches. The CDR3 runs 12 residues.

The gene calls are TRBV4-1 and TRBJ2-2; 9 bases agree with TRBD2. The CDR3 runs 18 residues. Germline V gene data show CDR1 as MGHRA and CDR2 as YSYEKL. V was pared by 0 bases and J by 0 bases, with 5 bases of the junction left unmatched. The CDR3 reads CASSQDRAGGANTGELFF. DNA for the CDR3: TGCGCCAGCAGCCAAGATCGAGCGGGAGGCGCGAACACCGGGGAGCTGTTTTTT.

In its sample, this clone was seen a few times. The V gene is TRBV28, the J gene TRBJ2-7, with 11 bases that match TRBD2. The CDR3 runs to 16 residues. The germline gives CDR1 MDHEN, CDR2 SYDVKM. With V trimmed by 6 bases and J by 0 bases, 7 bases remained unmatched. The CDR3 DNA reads TGTGCCAGCAGCTTCGAGACTAGCGGGGCCTCCTACGAGCAGTACTTC. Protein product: CASSFETSGASYEQYF.

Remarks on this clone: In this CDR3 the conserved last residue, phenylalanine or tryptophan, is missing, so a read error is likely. CDR3 nucleotide sequence: TGCGCCAGCAGTAGGCGGGAAATCACAGATACGCAGTATGTT. Amino acid sequence: CASSRREITDTQYV. The gene calls are TRBV10-2 and TRBJ2-3; D might be TRBD2 (6 bases). CDR1 and CDR2 (germline): WSHSY, SAAADI. The V gene lost 5 bases and the J gene lost 2 bases, with 11 bases spanning the gap. The CDR3 is 14 amino acids.

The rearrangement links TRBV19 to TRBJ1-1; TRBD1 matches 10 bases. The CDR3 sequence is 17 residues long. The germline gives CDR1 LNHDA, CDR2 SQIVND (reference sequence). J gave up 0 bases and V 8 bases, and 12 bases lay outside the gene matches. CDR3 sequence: CASFMGGTGAMNTEAFF. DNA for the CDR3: TGTGCCAGTTTTATGGGGGGGACAGGGGCCATGAACACTGAAGCTTTCTTT.

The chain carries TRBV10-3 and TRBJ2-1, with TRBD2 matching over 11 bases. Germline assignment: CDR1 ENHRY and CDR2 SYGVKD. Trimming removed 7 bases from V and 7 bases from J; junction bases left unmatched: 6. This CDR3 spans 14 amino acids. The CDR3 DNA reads TGTGCCATCACCCCTAGCGGGAGGAGGAATGAGCAGTTCTTC. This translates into CAITPSGRRNEQFF.

The CDR3, as DNA: TGTGCCAGCAGCCTCCGGGACAGGGGGCCGGCTAGCGGCCGCACAGATACGCAGTATTTT. Translated, it gives CASSLRDRGPASGRTDTQYF. The V gene is TRBV28, the J gene TRBJ2-3, with 12 bases fitting TRBD1. Germline-derived CDR1 and CDR2 are MDHEN and SYDVKM. With V trimmed by 6 bases and J by 1 base, 17 bases remained unmatched. The CDR3 loop spans 20 amino acids.

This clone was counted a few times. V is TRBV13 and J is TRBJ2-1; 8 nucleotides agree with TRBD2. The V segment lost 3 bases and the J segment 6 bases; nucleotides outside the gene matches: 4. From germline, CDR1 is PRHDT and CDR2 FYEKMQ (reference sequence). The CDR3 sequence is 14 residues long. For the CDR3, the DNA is TGTGCCAGCAGCTTCAGGACTAGCCGCAATGAGCAGTTCTTC. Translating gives CASSFRTSRNEQFF.

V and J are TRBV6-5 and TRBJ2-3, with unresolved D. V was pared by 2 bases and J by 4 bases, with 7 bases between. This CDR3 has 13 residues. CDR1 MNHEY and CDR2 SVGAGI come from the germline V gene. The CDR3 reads CASSYPLADTQYF. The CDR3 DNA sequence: TGTGCCAGCAGTTACCCCCTAGCAGATACGCAGTATTTT.

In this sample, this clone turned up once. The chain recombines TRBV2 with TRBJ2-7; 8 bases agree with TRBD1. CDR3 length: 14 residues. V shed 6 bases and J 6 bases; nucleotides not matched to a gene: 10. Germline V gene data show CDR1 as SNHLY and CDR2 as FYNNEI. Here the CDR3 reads CASSDATGVPEQYF. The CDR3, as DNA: TGTGCCAGCAGCGATGCGACAGGGGTCCCCGAGCAGTACTTC.

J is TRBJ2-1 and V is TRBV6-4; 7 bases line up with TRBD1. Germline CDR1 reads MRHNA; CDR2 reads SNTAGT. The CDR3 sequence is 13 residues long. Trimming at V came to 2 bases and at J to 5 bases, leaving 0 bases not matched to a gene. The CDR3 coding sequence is TGTGCCAGCAGTGACAGGGGGCACAATGAGCAGTTCTTC. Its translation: CASSDRGHNEQFF.

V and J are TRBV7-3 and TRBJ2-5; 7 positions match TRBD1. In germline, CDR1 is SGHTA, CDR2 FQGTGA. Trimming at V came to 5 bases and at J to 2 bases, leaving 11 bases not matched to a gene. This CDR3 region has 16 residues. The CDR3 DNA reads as TGTGCCAGCAGCCTAATGGACAGGTCCCCACAAGAGACCCAGTACTTC. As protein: CASSLMDRSPQETQYF.

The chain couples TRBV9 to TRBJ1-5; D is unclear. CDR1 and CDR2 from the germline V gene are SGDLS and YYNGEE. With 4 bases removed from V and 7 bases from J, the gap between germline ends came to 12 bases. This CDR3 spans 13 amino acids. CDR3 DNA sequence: TGTGCCAGCAGCCCTTTTGGAGGGCAGCCCCAGCATTTT. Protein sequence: CASSPFGGQPQHF.

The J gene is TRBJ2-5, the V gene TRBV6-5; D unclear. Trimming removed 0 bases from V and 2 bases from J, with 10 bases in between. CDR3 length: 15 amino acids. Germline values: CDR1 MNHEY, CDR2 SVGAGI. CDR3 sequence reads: CASSYSVRRQETQYF. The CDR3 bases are TGTGCCAGCAGTTACTCGGTCAGAAGACAAGAGACCCAGTACTTC.